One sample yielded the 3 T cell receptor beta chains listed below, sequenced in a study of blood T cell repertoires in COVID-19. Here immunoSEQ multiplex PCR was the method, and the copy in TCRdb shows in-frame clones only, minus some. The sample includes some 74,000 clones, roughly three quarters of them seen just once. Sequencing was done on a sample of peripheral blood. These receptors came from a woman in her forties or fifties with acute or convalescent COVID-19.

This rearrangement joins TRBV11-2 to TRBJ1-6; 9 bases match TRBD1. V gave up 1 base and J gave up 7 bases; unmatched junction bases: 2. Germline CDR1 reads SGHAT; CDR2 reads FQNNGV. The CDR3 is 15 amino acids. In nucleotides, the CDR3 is TGTGCCAGCAGCTTAGTGACAGGGGGGAATTCACCCCTCCACTTT. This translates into CASSLVTGGNSPLHF.

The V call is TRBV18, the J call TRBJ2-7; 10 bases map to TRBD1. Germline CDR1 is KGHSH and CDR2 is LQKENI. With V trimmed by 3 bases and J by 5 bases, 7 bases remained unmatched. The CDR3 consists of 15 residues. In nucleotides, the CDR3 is TGTGCCAGCTCACCCCGACAGGGGGCTGAAAACGAGCAGTACTTC. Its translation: CASSPRQGAENEQYF.

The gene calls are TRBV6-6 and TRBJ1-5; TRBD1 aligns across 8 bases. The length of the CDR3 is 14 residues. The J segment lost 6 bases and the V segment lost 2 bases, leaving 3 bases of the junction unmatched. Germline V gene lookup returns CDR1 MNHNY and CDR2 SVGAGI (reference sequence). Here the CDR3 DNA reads TGTGCCAGCAGTTACGGACAGGGCCCTCAGCCCCAGCATTTT. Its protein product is CASSYGQGPQPQHF.